These T cell receptor beta chains were read from a single sample in a study of tumor and adjacent non-tumor tissue in lung cancer. TCRdb fed the multiplex PCR reads into MiXCR, producing one record per CDR3 protein. The sample contains some 99,000 distinct CDR3 sequences, roughly 80% of which appear only once. Sequencing was performed on lung tumor tissue. All receptors derive from a woman aged 55-75 years with non-small cell lung cancer. Each CDR3 is given with its conserved first and last residue. Each record gives: clone size, D gene, J gene, V gene, CDR3 protein, CDR3 DNA. A D gene is named only where the DNA matches it firmly. For some rows the clone size is stated as once, few or many, or as a class when expanded; others skip it.

NA,NA,TRBJ2-6,TRBV5-6,CASSPRQPGANVLTF,TGTGCCAGCAGCCCCCGGCAACCTGGGGCCAACGTCCTGACTTTC
NA,NA,TRBJ1-1,TRBV6-2/TRBV6-3,CASSPWPERNTEAFF,TGTGCCAGCAGTCCATGGCCAGAGAGGAACACTGAAGCTTTCTTT
NA,NA,TRBJ2-3,TRBV11-2,CASSLELLSSQYF,TGTGCCAGCAGCTTAGAACTGCTGTCGTCGCAGTATTTT
few,TRBD1,TRBJ2-3,TRBV5-1,CASSLGQGASTDTQYF,TGCGCCAGCAGCTTGGGCCAGGGGGCTTCCACAGATACGCAGTATTTT
NA,NA,TRBJ1-1,TRBV5-1,CASSLAEQMSTEAFF,TGCGCCAGCAGCTTGGCCGAACAAATGAGCACTGAAGCTTTCTTT
NA,TRBD2,TRBJ2-3,TRBV5-4,CASRGTSPGYTDKQNF,TGTGCCAGCAGGGGGACTAGCCCGGGGTACACAGATAAGCAGAATTTT
many,NA,TRBJ1-2,TRBV20-1,CSVSGRLNYGYTF,TGCAGTGTTTCTGGACGGCTTAACTATGGCTACACCTTC
NA,TRBD1,TRBJ2-5,TRBV28,CASRPGQPSTQYF,TGTGCCAGCAGGCCGGGACAGCCTAGTACCCAATACTTC
NA,NA,TRBJ1-2,TRBV4-2,CASSQNAPREGFHYGYTF,TGCGCCAGCAGCCAAAATGCCCCGCGTGAGGGGTTCCACTATGGCTACACCTTC
NA,TRBD2,TRBJ2-7,TRBV6-2/TRBV6-3,CASRDLTSGSYEQYF,TGTGCCAGCAGGGATTTAACTAGCGGCTCCTACGAGCAGTACTTC
NA,NA,TRBJ2-1,TRBV11-2,CAGSLRPSGTGYNEHFF,TGTGCCGGCAGCTTAAGGCCCTCCGGGACTGGTTACAATGAGCATTTCTTC
few,NA,TRBJ1-1,TRBV11-3,CASSLDSVRSTEAFF,TGTGCCAGCAGCTTAGATTCTGTGAGAAGCACTGAAGCTTTCTTT
many,NA,TRBJ1-2,TRBV20-1,CSAREPGDYGYTF,TGCAGTGCTAGAGAACCAGGAGACTATGGCTACACCTTC
NA,NA,TRBJ2-7,TRBV12-3/TRBV12-4,CASSWRWTINEQYF,TGTGCCAGCAGTTGGCGTTGGACTATCAACGAGCAGTACTTC
many,NA,TRBJ1-4,TRBV6-5,CASLPGTSDEKLFF,TGTGCCAGTCTCCCCGGGACTTCGGATGAAAAACTGTTTTTT
NA,NA,TRBJ2-1,TRBV11-2,CASSVTGAVNEQFF,TGTGCCAGCAGCGTGACGGGGGCAGTCAATGAGCAGTTCTTC
NA,NA,TRBJ1-3,TRBV5-1,CASSLDPGLTRNTIYF,TGCGCCAGCAGCTTGGATCCGGGATTGACTAGAAACACCATATATTTT
NA,NA,TRBJ2-7,TRBV6-1,CANMTAYEQYF,TGTGCCAACATGACAGCCTACGAGCAGTACTTC
NA,NA,TRBJ2-2,TRBV11-3,CGSRLVSNTGELFF,TGTGGCAGCAGATTAGTCTCGAACACCGGGGAGCTGTTTTTT
NA,NA,TRBJ1-2,TRBV6-1,CASSEYRQGFYGYTF,TGTGCCAGCAGTGAATATCGGCAGGGGTTCTATGGCTACACTTTC
NA,TRBD1,TRBJ1-1,TRBV11-3,CASMDRNGGGKTFF,TGTGCCAGCATGGACAGGAATGGAGGGGGCAAAACTTTCTTT
NA,NA,TRBJ2-2,TRBV5-6,CVNTTLGRTEELFF,TGTGTCAATACCACCTTGGGGAGAACCGAGGAGCTGTTTTTT
NA,TRBD2,TRBJ2-7,TRBV11-2,CASSYGTIGSYDLYF,TGTGCCAGTAGTTACGGGACTATCGGGAGCTACGACCTGTACTTC
once,NA,TRBJ2-1,TRBV11-1,CAISPPLAGGLNEQFF,TGTGCCATCAGCCCACCATTAGCTGGAGGGTTAAATGAGCAGTTCTTC
NA,NA,TRBJ2-7,TRBV5-6,CASSLIQDAAKQYF,TGTGCCAGCAGCTTGATACAAGACGCCGCCAAGCAGTACTTC
NA,TRBD1,TRBJ2-3,TRBV11-2,CASSLGTGGTDTKCF,TGTGCTAGCAGCCTAGGGACAGGGGGAACGGATACGAAGTGTTTT
NA,NA,TRBJ2-1,TRBV6-2/TRBV6-3,CASCLRQGLDYNEQFF,TGTGCTAGCTGTCTCCGACAGGGACTAGATTACAATGAGCAGTTCTTC
NA,NA,TRBJ1-5,TRBV6-2/TRBV6-3,CAIATTSRNNQPQHF,TGTGCCATCGCCACGACAAGCCGAAACAATCAGCCCCAGCATTTT
once,TRBD1,TRBJ1-3,TRBV11-2,CTSSFLGTAVFGNIIYF,TGTACCAGCAGCTTCCTCGGGACAGCAGTCTTTGGAAACATAATATATTTT
NA,NA,TRBJ1-1,TRBV11-2,CDTSLNTGNTEAFF,TGTGACACCAGCTTAAATACAGGTAACACTGAAGCTTTCTTT
NA,NA,TRBJ2-1,TRBV5-8,CASSMALSGEQFF,TGTGCCAGCAGCATGGCACTGAGCGGTGAGCAGTTCTTC
NA,NA,TRBJ1-2,TRBV12-3/TRBV12-4,CASSRTGFAGYTF,TGTGCCAGCAGCCGTACAGGGTTCGCTGGTTACACCTTC
NA,NA,TRBJ2-7,TRBV5-1,CARSPANLYEQYF,TGCGCCCGCAGCCCGGCTAACTTGTACGAACAGTACTTC
many,TRBD2,TRBJ2-7,TRBV20-1,CSAPPGGDVLDEQYF,TGCAGTGCACCCCCTGGGGGGGATGTCTTGGACGAGCAGTACTTC
once,NA,TRBJ2-3,TRBV20-1,CSLGDSRIHTQYF,TGCAGCCTCGGAGACTCCCGCATACATACGCAGTATTTT
many,NA,TRBJ1-2,TRBV6-5,CASSYSPNYGYTF,TGTGCCAGCAGTTACTCTCCCAACTATGGCTACACCTTC
NA,TRBD1,TRBJ2-5,TRBV5-5,CTSSDYRQGAETHYF,TGTACCAGCAGCGATTATAGACAGGGGGCAGAGACCCATTACTTC
NA,NA,TRBJ2-5,TRBV6-2/TRBV6-3,CASTYEIQETQYF,TGTGCCAGCACTTATGAGATTCAAGAGACCCAGTACTTC
few,NA,TRBJ2-3,TRBV20-1,CSARGGQGADMQYF,TGCAGTGCTAGGGGGGGGCAGGGGGCAGATATGCAGTATTTT
few,NA,TRBJ2-4,TRBV4-1,CASSQGNIQYF,TGCGCCAGCAGCCAGGGAAACATTCAGTACTTC
NA,TRBD2,TRBJ2-1,TRBV29-1,CSIEPSGKLNEQLF,TGCAGCATTGAGCCTAGCGGGAAGCTCAATGAGCAGCTCTTC
NA,NA,TRBJ1-3,TRBV29-1,CSAAGKSIYF,TGCAGTGCGGCTGGAAAGTCCATATATTTT
NA,NA,TRBJ2-1,TRBV11-2,CASRVGRDAYNGQFF,TGTGCCAGCAGGGTAGGGCGGGATGCCTACAATGGGCAGTTCTTC
many,NA,TRBJ2-5,TRBV29-1,CSVAQGETQYF,TGCAGCGTTGCTCAGGGGGAGACCCAGTACTTC
NA,NA,TRBJ1-5,TRBV4-1,CASSQDSDSYQPQHF,TGCGCCAGCAGCCAAGACTCTGACAGTTATCAGCCCCAGCATTTT
NA,NA,TRBJ1-6,TRBV2,CASSEQGINSPLHF,TGTGCCAGCAGTGAACAGGGGATTAATTCACCCCTCCACTTT
NA,NA,TRBJ2-7,TRBV11-3,CANNLDMGTYEQYF,TGTGCCAACAACTTAGATATGGGAACCTATGAGCAGTACTTC
NA,NA,TRBJ1-2,TRBV6-2/TRBV6-3,CAGSPQEGWRGHTF,TGTGCCGGCAGCCCCCAGGAGGGGTGGAGGGGCCACACCTTC
NA,NA,TRBJ1-1,TRBV11-3,CANSLIGLPGRMNTEAFF,TGTGCCAACAGCTTAATTGGGCTGCCGGGACGAATGAACACTGAAGCTTTCTTT